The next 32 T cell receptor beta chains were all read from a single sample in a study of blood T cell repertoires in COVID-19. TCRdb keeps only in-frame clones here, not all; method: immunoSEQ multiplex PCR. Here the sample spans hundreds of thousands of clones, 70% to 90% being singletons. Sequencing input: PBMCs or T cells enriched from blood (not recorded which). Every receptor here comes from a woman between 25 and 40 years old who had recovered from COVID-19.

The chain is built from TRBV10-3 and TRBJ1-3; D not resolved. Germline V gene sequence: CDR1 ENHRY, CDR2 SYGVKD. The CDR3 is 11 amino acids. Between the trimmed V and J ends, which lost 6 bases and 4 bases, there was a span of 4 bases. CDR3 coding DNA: TGTGCCATCAGGACAGGAAACACCATATATTTT. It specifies CAIRTGNTIYF.

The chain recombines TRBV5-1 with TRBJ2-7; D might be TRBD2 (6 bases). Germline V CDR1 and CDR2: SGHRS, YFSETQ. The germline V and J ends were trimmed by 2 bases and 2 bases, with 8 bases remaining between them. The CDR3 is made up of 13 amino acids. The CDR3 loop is CASSLGLTYEQYF. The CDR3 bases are TGCGCCAGCAGCTTAGGACTAACCTACGAGCAGTACTTC.

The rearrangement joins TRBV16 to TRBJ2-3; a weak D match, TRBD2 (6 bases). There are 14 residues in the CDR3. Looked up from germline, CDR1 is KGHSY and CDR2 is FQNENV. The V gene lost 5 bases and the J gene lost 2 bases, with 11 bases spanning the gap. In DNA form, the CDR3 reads TGTGCCAGCAGCATCGGAGGGAACACAGATACGCAGTATTTT. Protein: CASSIGGNTDTQYF.

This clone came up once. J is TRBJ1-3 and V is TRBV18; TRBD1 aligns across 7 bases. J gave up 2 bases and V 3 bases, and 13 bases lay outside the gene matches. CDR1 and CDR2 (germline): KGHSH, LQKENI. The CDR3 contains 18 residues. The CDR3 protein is CASSPIGGGAPPGNTIYF. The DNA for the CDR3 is TGTGCCAGCTCACCCATCGGAGGGGGCGCCCCGCCTGGAAACACCATATATTTT. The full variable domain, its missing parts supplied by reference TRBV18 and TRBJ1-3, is NAGVMQNPRHLVRRRGQEARLRCSPMKGHSHVYWYRQLPEEGLKFMVYLQKENIIDESGMPKERFSAEFPKEGPSILRIQQVVRGDSAAYFCASSPIGGGAPPGNTIYFGEGSWLTVV.

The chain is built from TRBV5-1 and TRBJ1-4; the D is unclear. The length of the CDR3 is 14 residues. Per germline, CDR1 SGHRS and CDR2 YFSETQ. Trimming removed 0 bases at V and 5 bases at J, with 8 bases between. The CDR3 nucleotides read TGCGCCAGCAGCTTGGAGTCCAGGAATGAAAAACTGTTTTTT. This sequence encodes CASSLESRNEKLFF.

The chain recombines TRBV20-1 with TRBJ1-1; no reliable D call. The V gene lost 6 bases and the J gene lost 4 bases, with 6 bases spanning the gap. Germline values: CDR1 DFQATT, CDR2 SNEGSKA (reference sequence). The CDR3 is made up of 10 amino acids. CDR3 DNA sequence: TGCAGTGCCGGGTTCACTGAAGCTTTCTTT. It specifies CSAGFTEAFF.

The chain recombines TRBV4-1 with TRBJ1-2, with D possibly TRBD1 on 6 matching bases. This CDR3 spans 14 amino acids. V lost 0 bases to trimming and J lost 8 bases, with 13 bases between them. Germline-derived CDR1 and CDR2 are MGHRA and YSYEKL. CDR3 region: CASSQDGAGDGYTF. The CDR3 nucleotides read TGCGCCAGCAGCCAAGATGGGGCAGGGGACGGCTACACCTTC.

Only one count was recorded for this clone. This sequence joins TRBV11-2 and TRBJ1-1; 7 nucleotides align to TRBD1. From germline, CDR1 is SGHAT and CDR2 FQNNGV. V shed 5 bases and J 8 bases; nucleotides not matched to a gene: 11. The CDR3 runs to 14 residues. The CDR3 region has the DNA TGTGCCAGCAGCATATATCAGGACAGGCTGGAAGCTTTCTTT. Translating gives CASSIYQDRLEAFF.

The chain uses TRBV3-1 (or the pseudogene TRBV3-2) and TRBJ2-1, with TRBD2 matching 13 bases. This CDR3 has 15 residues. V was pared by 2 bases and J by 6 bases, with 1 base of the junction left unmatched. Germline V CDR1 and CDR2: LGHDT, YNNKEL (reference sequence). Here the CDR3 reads CASSQTSGGVNEQFF. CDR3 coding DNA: TGTGCCAGCAGCCAAACTAGCGGGGGGGTCAATGAGCAGTTCTTC.

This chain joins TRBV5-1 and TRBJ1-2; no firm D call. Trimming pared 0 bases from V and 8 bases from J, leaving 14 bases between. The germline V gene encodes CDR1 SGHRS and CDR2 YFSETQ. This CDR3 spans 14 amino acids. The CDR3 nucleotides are TGCGCCAGCAGCTTGGGCGACAATAGTTGGGGCTACACCTTC. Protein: CASSLGDNSWGYTF.

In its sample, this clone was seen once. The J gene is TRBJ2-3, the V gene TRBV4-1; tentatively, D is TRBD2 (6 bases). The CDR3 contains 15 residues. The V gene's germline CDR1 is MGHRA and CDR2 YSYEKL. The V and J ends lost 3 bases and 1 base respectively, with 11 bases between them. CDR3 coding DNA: TGCGCCAGCAGCCAGGGGGTAGCGGGCACAGATACGCAGTATTTT. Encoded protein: CASSQGVAGTDTQYF.

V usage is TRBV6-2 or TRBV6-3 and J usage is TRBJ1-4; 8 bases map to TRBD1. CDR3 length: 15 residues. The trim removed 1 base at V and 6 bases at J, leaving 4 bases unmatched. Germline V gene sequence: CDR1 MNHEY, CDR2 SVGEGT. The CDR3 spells CASSYYRTGYEKLFF. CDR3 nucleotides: TGTGCCAGCAGTTACTACCGGACAGGGTATGAAAAACTGTTTTTT.

The CDR3 DNA follows: TGTGCCAGCAGCCAGAACCCTAGCGGGAATTACGAGCAGTACTTC. This gives the protein CASSQNPSGNYEQYF. This sequence joins TRBV3-1 (or the pseudogene TRBV3-2) and TRBJ2-7, with 9 bases fitting TRBD2. From germline, CDR1 is LGHDT and CDR2 YNNKEL (reference sequence). J was trimmed by 4 bases and V by 3 bases; bases with no gene match: 7. The length of the CDR3 is 15 residues.

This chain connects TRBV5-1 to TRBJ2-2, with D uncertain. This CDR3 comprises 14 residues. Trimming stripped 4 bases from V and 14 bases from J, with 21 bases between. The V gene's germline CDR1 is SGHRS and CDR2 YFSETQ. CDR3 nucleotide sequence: TGCGCCAGCAGCCCCGACACTTCAGGCCCCCTTCTGTTTTTT. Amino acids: CASSPDTSGPLLFF.

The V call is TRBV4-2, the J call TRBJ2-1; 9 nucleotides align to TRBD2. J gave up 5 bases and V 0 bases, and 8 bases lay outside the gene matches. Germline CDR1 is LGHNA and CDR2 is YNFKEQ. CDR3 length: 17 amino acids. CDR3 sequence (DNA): TGTGCCAGCAGCCAAGAACTGGCGGGAGGGTGGGACAATGAGCAGTTCTTC. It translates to CASSQELAGGWDNEQFF.

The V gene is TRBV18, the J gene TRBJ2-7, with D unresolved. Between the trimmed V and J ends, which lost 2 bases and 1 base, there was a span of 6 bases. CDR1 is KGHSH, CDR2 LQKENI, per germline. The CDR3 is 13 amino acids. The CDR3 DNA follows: TGTGCCAGCTCACCATCAGCGTCCTACGAGCAGTACTTC. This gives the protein CASSPSASYEQYF.

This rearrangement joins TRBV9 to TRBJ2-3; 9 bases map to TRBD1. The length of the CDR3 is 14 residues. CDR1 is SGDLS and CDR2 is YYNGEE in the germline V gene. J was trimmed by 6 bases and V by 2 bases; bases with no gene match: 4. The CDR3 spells CASSVGTGLDTQYF. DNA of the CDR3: TGTGCCAGCAGCGTCGGGACAGGGCTGGATACGCAGTATTTT.

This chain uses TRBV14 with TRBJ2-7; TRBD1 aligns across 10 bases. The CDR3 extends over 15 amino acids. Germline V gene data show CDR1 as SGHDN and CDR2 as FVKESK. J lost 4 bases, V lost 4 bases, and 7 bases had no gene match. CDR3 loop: CASSRRGQGRYEQYF. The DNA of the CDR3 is TGTGCCAGCAGCCGGAGGGGACAGGGGAGGTACGAGCAGTACTTC.

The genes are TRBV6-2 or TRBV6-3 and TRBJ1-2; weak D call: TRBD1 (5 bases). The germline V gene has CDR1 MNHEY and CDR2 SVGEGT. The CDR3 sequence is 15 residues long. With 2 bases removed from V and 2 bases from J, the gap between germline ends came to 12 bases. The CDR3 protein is CASSYRGTGNYGYTF. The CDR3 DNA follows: TGTGCCAGCAGTTACCGCGGGACCGGAAACTATGGCTACACCTTC.

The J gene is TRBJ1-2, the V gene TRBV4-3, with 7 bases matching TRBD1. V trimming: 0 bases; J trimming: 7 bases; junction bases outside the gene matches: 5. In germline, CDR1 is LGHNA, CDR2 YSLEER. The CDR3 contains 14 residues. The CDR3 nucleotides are TGCGCCAGCAGCCAAGATTCCAGGGGGAGTGGCTACACCTTC. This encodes CASSQDSRGSGYTF.

The DNA for the CDR3 is TGTGCCAGCAGTTTTAATGCGGGAGTCGGAGTAGGCACCGGGGAGCTGTTTTTT. The encoded protein is CASSFNAGVGVGTGELFF. This sequence joins TRBV28 and TRBJ2-2, with TRBD2 identical over 7 bases. Looked up from germline, CDR1 is MDHEN and CDR2 is SYDVKM. The CDR3 spans 18 residues. V lost 3 bases and J lost 4; bases outside the gene matches: 14.

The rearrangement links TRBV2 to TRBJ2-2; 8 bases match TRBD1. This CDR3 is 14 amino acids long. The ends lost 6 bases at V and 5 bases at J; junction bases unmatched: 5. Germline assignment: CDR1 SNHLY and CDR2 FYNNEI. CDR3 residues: CASRAQGVTGELFF. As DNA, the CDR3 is TGTGCCAGCAGGGCACAGGGGGTTACCGGGGAGCTGTTTTTT.

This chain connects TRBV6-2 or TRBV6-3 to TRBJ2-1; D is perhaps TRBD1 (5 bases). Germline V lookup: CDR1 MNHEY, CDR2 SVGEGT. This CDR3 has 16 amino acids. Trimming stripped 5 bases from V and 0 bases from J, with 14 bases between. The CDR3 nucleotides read TGTGCCAGCAGTCCCGCTGGTAGGGGCTCCTACAATGAGCAGTTCTTC. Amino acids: CASSPAGRGSYNEQFF.

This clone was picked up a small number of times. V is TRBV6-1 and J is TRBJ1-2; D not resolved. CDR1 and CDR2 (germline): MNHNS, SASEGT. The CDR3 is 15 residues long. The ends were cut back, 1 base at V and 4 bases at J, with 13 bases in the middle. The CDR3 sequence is CASSEGVIRLYGYTF. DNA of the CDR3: TGTGCCAGCAGTGAAGGCGTAATCCGACTCTATGGCTACACCTTC.

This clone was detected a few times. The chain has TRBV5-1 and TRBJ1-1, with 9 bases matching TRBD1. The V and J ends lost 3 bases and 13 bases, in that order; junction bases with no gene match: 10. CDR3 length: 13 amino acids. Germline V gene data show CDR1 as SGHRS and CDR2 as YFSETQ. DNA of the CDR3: TGCGCCAGCAGCTCCGGGACAGGGTGGAAGGTTTTCTTT. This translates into CASSSGTGWKVFF. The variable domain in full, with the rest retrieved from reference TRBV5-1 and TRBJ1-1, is KAGVTQTPRYLIKTRGQQVTLSCSPISGHRSVSWYQQTPGQGLQFLFEYFSETQRNKGNFPGRFSGRQFSNSRSEMNVSTLELGDSALYLCASSSGTGWKVFFGQGTRLTVV.

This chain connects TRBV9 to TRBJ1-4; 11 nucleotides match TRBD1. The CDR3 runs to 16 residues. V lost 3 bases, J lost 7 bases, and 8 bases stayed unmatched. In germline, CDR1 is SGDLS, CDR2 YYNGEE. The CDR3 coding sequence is TGTGCCAGCAGCGGCCACGGGACAGGGGGAACTGAAAAACTGTTTTTT. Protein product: CASSGHGTGGTEKLFF.

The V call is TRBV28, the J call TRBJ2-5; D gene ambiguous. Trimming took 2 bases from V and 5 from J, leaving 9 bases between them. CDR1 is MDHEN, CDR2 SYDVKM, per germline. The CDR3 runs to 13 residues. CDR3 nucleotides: TGTGCCAGCAGTTTAGGGCCCAAGGAGACCCAGTACTTC. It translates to CASSLGPKETQYF.

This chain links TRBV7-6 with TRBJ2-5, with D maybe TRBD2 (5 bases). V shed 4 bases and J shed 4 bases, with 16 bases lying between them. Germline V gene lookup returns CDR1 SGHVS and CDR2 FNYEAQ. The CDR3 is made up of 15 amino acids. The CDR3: CASSSIPSSIETQYF. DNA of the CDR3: TGTGCCAGCAGCTCCATACCTAGCAGTATAGAGACCCAGTACTTC.

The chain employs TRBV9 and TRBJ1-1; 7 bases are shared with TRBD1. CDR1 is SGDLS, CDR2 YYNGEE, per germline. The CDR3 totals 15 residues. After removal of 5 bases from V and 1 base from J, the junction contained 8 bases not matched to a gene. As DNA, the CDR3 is TGTGCCAGCAGTCGACAGGGCAGTCCGAACACTGAAGCTTTCTTT. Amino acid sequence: CASSRQGSPNTEAFF. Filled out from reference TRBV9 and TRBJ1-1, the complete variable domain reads DSGVTQTPKHLITATGQRVTLRCSPRSGDLSVYWYQQSLDQGLQFLIQYYNGEERAKGNILERFSAQQFPDLHSELNLSSLELGDSALYFCASSRQGSPNTEAFFGQGTRLTVV.

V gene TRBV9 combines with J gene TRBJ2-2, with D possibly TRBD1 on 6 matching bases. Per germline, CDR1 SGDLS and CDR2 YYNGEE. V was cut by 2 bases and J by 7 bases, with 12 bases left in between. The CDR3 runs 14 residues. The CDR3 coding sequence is TGTGCCAGCAGCGTTACAGGGTTGGTCGGGGAGCTGTTTTTT. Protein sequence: CASSVTGLVGELFF.

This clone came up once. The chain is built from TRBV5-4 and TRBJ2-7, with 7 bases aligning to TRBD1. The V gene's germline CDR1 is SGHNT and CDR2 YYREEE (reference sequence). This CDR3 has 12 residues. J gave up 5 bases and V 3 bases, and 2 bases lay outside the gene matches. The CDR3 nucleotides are TGTGCCAGCAGCTCACAGGGGAACGAGCAGTACTTC. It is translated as CASSSQGNEQYF.

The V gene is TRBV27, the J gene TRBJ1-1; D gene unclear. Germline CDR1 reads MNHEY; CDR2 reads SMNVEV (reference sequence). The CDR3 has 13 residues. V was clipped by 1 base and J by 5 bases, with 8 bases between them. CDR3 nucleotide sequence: TGTGCCAGCAGTTTATTACGCGGGACTGAAGCTTTCTTT. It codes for CASSLLRGTEAFF.